This T cell receptor beta chain was identified in a study of cytomegalovirus exposure and HLA in healthy donors. Between the trimmed V and J ends, which lost 5 bases and 3 bases, there was a span of 9 bases. The CDR3 is 13 amino acids. Germline lookup yields CDR1 MRHNA and CDR2 SNTAGT. Overall study results and limits: Most TCR beta V segments were productive about 90% or about 30% of the time in an earlier analysis.

60 Vbeta and 13 Jbeta primers were used in PCR. TCRdb keeps only in-frame clones here, not all; method: immunoSEQ multiplex PCR. The table includes about 150,000 clones, around 75% detected once. Notes on this clone: Antigen specificity is unknown.

The chain recombines TRBV6-4 with TRBJ2-3, with D possibly matching TRBD2 (5 bases). The receptor was isolated from a male donor in good health and CMV-seronegative. Sequenced: PBMCs. The CDR3: CASSLERTDTQYF. CDR3 sequence (DNA): TGTGCCAGCAGTCTAGAGCGGACAGATACGCAGTATTTT.